Listed below are T cell receptor beta chains from one sample, sequenced in a study of blood T cell repertoires in COVID-19. Sequencing was performed with immunoSEQ multiplex PCR; in TCRdb, only in-frame clones are kept and a portion is missing. The data contain 150,000 to 200,000 clones, roughly 85% of them seen just once; the ten biggest clones take up about 5.5%. Specimen: peripheral blood. Receptors originate from a woman aged 25 to 39 with acute or convalescent COVID-19. The CDR3 runs from the conserved cysteine through the conserved F or W.

V | CDR3
TRBV5-8 | CASSLGSGQPQHF
TRBV5-5 | CASSERGGYGYTF
TRBV6-5 | CASSYLLSQGSTEAFF
TRBV7-7 | CASSKTRTSGITNEQFF
TRBV15 | CATSRGDRGLNSPLHF
TRBV7-9 | CATSGMNTEAFF
TRBV6-1 | CASSEAWACHF
TRBV5-4 | CASRGTGDTDTQYF
TRBV9 | CASSVVERAGTDTQYF
TRBV19 | CASSIQGNLYSGNTIYF
TRBV27 | CASSLLGREAFF
TRBV6-2/TRBV6-3 | CASSSQDTGELFF
TRBV12-3/TRBV12-4 | CASSQLTDTQYF
TRBV27 | CASSFISTGGYTGELFF
TRBV28 | CASSPAGQNYGYTF
TRBV3-1/TRBV3-2 | CASSQTGIEAFF
TRBV7-3 | CASSDGTGGKYTF
TRBV15 | CATSRTGTDWGYTF
TRBV27 | CASSTLAGRNTGELFF
TRBV12-3/TRBV12-4 | CASSFRGEAEAFF